This T cell receptor beta chain was found in a study of OX40 agonist ivuxolimab in advanced cancers. Study information: Clinicians treated patients with ivuxolimab, an agonistic anti-OX40 (CD134) antibody. Ivuxolimab doses were 0.01, 0.1, 0.3, 1.5, 3 or 10 mg/kg every 2 weeks. There were three patients with partial responses, one having hepatocellular carcinoma and two cutaneous melanoma.

Assay: immunoSEQ multiplex PCR; the TCRdb copy retains only in-frame clones and omits some. This table holds 30,000 to 35,000 clones, 65% to 85% found once. This clone is a singleton in its sample. The target antigen is unknown. General study results and limits: Averaged across samples, CD8+ T cells carried more expanded clones than CD4+ did.

CDR1 is LGHNA, CDR2 YSLEER, per germline. This CDR3 is 16 amino acids long. Germline trimming cut 1 base from V and 7 bases from J; bases unmatched to any gene: 5. The sequence was obtained from an adult with an advanced solid tumor such as melanoma, head and neck, liver or kidney cancer. The material was CD4+ or CD8+ T cells sorted from blood, obtained in a trial of the OX40 agonist ivuxolimab. The V gene is TRBV4-3, the J gene TRBJ2-1; 12 bases map to TRBD2. CDR3 region: CASSQGTSGAGNEQFF. The CDR3 region has the DNA TGCGCCAGCAGCCAAGGGACTAGCGGGGCGGGTAATGAGCAGTTCTTC.